This T cell receptor (beta chain) was sequenced during a study of Tregs in tolerant kidney transplant recipients. Study findings and constraints: This study did not directly address biological reproducibility. Findings come from small patient numbers and require larger validation.

This clone was counted between two and nine times. Its antigen is not identified. V lost 0 bases and J 1 base, leaving 6 bases between the germline ends. The CDR3 sequence is 14 residues long. Germline assignment: CDR1 MNHEY and CDR2 SVGAGI. TCRdb's table, derived via immunoSEQ multiplex PCR, lists solely in-frame clones and lacks some. This repertoire shows approximately 60,000 clones, approximately 89% found once; its top ten account for 3.8%. Related graft donors supplied nonmyeloablative bone marrow transplants, and mixed chimerism was transient. This clonotype originated in a human patient who received a combined kidney and bone marrow transplant. Some T cells may have come from the graft donor. This chain uses TRBV6-5 with TRBJ1-1; D uncertain. The specimen comprised CD4+ T cells from blood (PBMCs), sampled 6 months after the transplant. The CDR3 loop reads CASSYSPGNTEAFF. CDR3 nucleotide sequence: TGTGCCAGCAGTTACTCTCCGGGGAACACTGAAGCTTTCTTT.